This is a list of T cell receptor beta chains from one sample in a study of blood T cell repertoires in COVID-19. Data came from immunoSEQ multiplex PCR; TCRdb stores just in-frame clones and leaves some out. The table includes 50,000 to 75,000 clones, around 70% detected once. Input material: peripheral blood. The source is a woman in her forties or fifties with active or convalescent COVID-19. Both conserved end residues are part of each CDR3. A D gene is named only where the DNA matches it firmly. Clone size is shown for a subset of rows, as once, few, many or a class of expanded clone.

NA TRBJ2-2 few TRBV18 TGTGCCAGCTCATCTCAGGGGAGGGACACCGGGGAGCTGTTTTTT CASSSQGRDTGELFF
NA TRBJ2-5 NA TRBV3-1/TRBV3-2 TGTGCCAGCAGCCAAGTTTCCCAATCGGGAATCCAGTACTTC CASSQVSQSGIQYF
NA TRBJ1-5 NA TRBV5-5 TGTGCCAGCAGCCTTCACATGAGACAGGATCAGCCCCAGCATTTT CASSLHMRQDQPQHF
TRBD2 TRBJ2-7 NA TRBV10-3 TGTGCCATCAGTGGGACTAGCGGATCCTACGAGCAGTACTTC CAISGTSGSYEQYF
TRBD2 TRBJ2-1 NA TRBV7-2 TGTGCCAGCAGCTTGGTGAGCGGGAGATCATACAATGAGCAGTTCTTC CASSLVSGRSYNEQFF
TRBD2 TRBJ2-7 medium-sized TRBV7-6 TGTGCCAGCAGGCCATTGTCTAGCGGGAGGGATATTGGCGAGCAGTACTTC CASRPLSSGRDIGEQYF
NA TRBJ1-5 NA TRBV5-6 TGTGCCAGCAGCTTGGCAGGCAGGGGCGCATATAGCAATCAGCCCCAGCATTTT CASSLAGRGAYSNQPQHF
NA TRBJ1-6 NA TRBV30 TGTGCCTGGAGGTATAGCTCCTATAATTCACCCCTCCACTTT CAWRYSSYNSPLHF
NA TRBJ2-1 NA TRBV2 TGTGCCAGCACGCGGGTCTCCAACAATGAGCAGTTCTTC CASTRVSNNEQFF
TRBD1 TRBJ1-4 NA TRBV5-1 TGCGCCAGCAGCGCCGGACAGGCCTCCGGAAAACTGTTTTTT CASSAGQASGKLFF
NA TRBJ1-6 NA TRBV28 TGTGCCAGCAGTTTATTGAACAGGCTTTATTCACCCCTCCACTTT CASSLLNRLYSPLHF
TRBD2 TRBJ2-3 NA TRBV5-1 TGCGCCAGCAGCTTGGCAGGACTAGGAAGCACAGATACGCAGTATTTT CASSLAGLGSTDTQYF
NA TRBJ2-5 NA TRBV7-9 TGTGCCAGCAGCTTAGCCCGGAGGGTGGAGACCCAGTACTTC CASSLARRVETQYF
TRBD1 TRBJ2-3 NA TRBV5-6 TGTGCCAGCAGCCCCACCGACAGGGCCGAAGTGGCAGATACGCAGTATTTT CASSPTDRAEVADTQYF
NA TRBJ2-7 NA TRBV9 TGTGCCAGCAACCCTACATACGAGGTCTACGAGCAGTACTTC CASNPTYEVYEQYF
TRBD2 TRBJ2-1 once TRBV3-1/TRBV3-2 TGTGCCAGCAGCCAGACTAGCGGGAAGAATGAGCAGTTCTTC CASSQTSGKNEQFF
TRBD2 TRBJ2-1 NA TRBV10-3 TGTGCCATCAGTGAGGGACTAGCGGTATCCTACAATGAGCAGTTCTTC CAISEGLAVSYNEQFF
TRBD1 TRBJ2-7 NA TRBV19 TGTGCCAGTAGCAAAAGGGGACAGGGGTACGAGCAGTACTTC CASSKRGQGYEQYF
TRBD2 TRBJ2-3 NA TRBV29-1 TGCAGCGAACGGACTAGCGGGATTGCAGATACGCAGTATTTT CSERTSGIADTQYF
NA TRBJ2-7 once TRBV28 TGTGCCAGCAGTTTGGGCAGGTTAGCCTACGAGCAGTACTTC CASSLGRLAYEQYF
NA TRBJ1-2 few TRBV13 TGTGCCAGCAGCTCAGGGGAGAACTATGGCTACACCTTC CASSSGENYGYTF
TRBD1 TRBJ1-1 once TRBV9 TGTGCCAGCAGCGGCGGACAGGGGGCGATTGAAGCTTTCTTT CASSGGQGAIEAFF
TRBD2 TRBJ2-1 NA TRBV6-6 TGTGCCAGCAGTTCCGGGACTAGCGGGAGCGATGAGCAGTTCTTC CASSSGTSGSDEQFF
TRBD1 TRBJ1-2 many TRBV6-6 TGTGCCAGCAGTTACCCTCGGACAGGCTCGCACTATGGCTACACCTTC CASSYPRTGSHYGYTF
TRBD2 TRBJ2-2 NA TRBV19 TGTGCCAGTATCTCGGGGGGGGTCTTTACGAACACCGGGGAGCTGTTTTTT CASISGGVFTNTGELFF
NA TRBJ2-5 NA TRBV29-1 TGCAGCGTCGCGGAACAGGGGAGGGAGACCCAGTACTTC CSVAEQGRETQYF
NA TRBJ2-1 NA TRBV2 TGTGCCAGCACCGGGACTTATGAGCAGTTCTTC CASTGTYEQFF
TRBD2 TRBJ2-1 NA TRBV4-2 TGTGCCAGCAGCCAAGAAACTAGCGGCCCTTACAATGAGCAGTTCTTC CASSQETSGPYNEQFF
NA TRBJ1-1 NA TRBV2 TGTGCCAGCAGAGGGTCCGGGGACACTGAAGCTTTCTTT CASRGSGDTEAFF
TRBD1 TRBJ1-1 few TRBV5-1 TGCGCCAGCAGCTGGGGGGACAGGGGAAGGCACACTGAAGCTTTCTTT CASSWGDRGRHTEAFF
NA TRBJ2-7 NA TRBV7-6 TGTGCCAGCAGCTTAAAAGGGGACACCTCCTACGAGCAGTACTTC CASSLKGDTSYEQYF
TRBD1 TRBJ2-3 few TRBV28 TGTGCCAGCAGTCCCGGGACAGGGGTAAAGGATACGCAGTATTTT CASSPGTGVKDTQYF
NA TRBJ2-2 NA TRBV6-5 TGTGCCAGCAGTTCGACAGGGAGGCACACCGGGGAGCTGTTTTTT CASSSTGRHTGELFF
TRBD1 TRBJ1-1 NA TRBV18 TGTGCCAGCTCACCGGACAGGACCTACCAGGGCACTGAAGCTTTCTTT CASSPDRTYQGTEAFF
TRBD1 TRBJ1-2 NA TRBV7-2 TGTGCCAGCAGCCTCGGACAGGGAGACTATGGCTACACCTTC CASSLGQGDYGYTF
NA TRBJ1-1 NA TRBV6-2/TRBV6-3 TGTGCCAGCAGCTTTGGACACATCGAAGCTTTCTTT CASSFGHIEAFF
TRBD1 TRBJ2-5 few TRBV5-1 TGCGCCAGCAGCTTGGCTCGGACAGGGGGTCGAGAGACCCAGTACTTC CASSLARTGGRETQYF
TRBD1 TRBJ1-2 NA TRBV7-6 TGTGCCAGCAGTCTAACAGGGGATAGCGGCTACACCTTC CASSLTGDSGYTF
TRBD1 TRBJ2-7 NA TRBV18 TGTGCCAGCTCACTTGCGCCGGGACAGGTCCTCTACGAGCAGTACTTC CASSLAPGQVLYEQYF
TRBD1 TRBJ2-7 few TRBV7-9 TGTGCCAGCAGCCGGCCGGGACAGAACGTCAACGAGCAGTACTTC CASSRPGQNVNEQYF
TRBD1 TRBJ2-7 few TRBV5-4 TGTGCCAGTAACATACAGGGGGTTATGTACGAGCAGTACTTC CASNIQGVMYEQYF
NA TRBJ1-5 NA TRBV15 TGTGCCACCAGCAGAGATATGAGGGTAATAGGCAATCAGCCCCAGCATTTT CATSRDMRVIGNQPQHF
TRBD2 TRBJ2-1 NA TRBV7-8 TGTGCCAGCAGCTTAGACGGGGGGGTCTACAATGAGCAGTTCTTC CASSLDGGVYNEQFF
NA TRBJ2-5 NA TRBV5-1 TGCGCCAGCAGCTGGCGGGATCGTCGGGAGACCCAGTACTTC CASSWRDRRETQYF
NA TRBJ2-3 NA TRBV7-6 TGTGCCAGCAGCCCGGGTCCGGCGGGAAGGAATACGCAGTATTTT CASSPGPAGRNTQYF
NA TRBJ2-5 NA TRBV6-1 TGTGCCAGCAGTGAACAGGTACAAGAGACCCAGTACTTC CASSEQVQETQYF
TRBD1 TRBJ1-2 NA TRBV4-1 TGCGCCAGCAGCCAAGGACAGGGGGCTAACTATGGCTACACCTTC CASSQGQGANYGYTF